A single sample is the source of the 27 T cell receptor beta chains below, sequenced in a study of OX40 agonist ivuxolimab in advanced cancers. TCRdb's copy holds only in-frame clones and misses some; the assay was immunoSEQ multiplex PCR. The repertoire consists of some 90,000 clones, with approximately 87% occurring once and the leading ten covering around 4.5%. This specimen consisted of CD4+ or CD8+ T cells sorted from blood, obtained in a trial of the OX40 agonist ivuxolimab. All receptors come from an adult with an advanced solid tumor such as melanoma, head and neck, liver or kidney cancer.

The rearrangement links TRBV7-9 to TRBJ1-2; TRBD1 might be the D (6 bases). Trimming removed 5 bases at V and 3 bases at J, with 16 bases between. CDR1 is SEHNR, CDR2 FQNEAQ, per germline (reference sequence). The CDR3 has 15 amino acids. Written as DNA, the CDR3 is TGTGCCAGCAGCCCTAACCCAGGGGCTTACTATGGCTACACCTTC. Its protein is CASSPNPGAYYGYTF.

The J gene is TRBJ2-3, the V gene TRBV7-2; TRBD1 aligns across 10 bases. The CDR3 is 15 residues long. Per germline, CDR1 SGHTA and CDR2 FQGNSA. The V gene end was trimmed by 0 bases and the J gene end by 6 bases; junction bases not matched to a gene: 3. The CDR3 is CASSLAGTGEDTQYF. The CDR3 DNA reads as TGTGCCAGCAGCTTAGCGGGGACAGGGGAGGATACGCAGTATTTT.

The CDR3 DNA reads TGTGCCAGCAGTCCTCTCTCGCGGACAGATACGCAGTATTTT. It is translated as CASSPLSRTDTQYF. The V call is TRBV28, the J call TRBJ2-3; D remains unclear. The V end lost 5 bases, the J end lost 3 bases, and 12 bases lay between the germline ends. The CDR3 is 14 amino acids. Germline V gene data show CDR1 as MDHEN and CDR2 as SYDVKM.

The V call is TRBV7-3, the J call TRBJ2-3; D possibly corresponds to TRBD1 (6 bases). The ends were cut back, 1 base at V and 3 bases at J, with 8 bases in the middle. The CDR3 contains 14 residues. The germline gives CDR1 SGHTA, CDR2 FQGTGA. In nucleotides, the CDR3 is TGTGCCAGCAGCTTAAACAGGGATACAGATACGCAGTATTTT. Its translation is CASSLNRDTDTQYF.

The rearrangement links TRBV7-7 to TRBJ2-7, with 9 bases aligning to TRBD1. Losses at the gene ends were 5 bases for V and 6 bases for J; bases not matched to a gene: 14. The CDR3 runs to 16 residues. Germline lookup yields CDR1 SSHAT and CDR2 FNYEAQ (reference sequence). The CDR3 coding sequence is TGTGCCAGCAGCCAATTCCCGGGACAGGGCATGGGCGAGCAGTACTTC. Translating it yields CASSQFPGQGMGEQYF.

The chain employs TRBV27 and TRBJ2-5, with D unresolved. Trimming took 5 bases from V and 7 from J, leaving 11 bases between them. Germline CDR1 MNHEY, CDR2 SMNVEV (reference sequence). This CDR3 is built from 12 residues. CDR3 DNA: TGTGCCAGCAGTATAGATCGTGTGACCCAGTACTTC. Amino acids: CASSIDRVTQYF.

The J gene is TRBJ2-5, the V gene TRBV2; 9 bases map to TRBD1. There are 14 residues in the CDR3. After removal of 7 bases from V and 5 bases from J, the junction contained 8 bases not matched to a gene. CDR1 and CDR2 from the germline V gene are SNHLY and FYNNEI. The DNA for the CDR3 is TGTGCCAGCACCTTTAACAGGGGGCAGGAGACCCAGTACTTC. This sequence encodes CASTFNRGQETQYF.

This chain connects TRBV5-4 to TRBJ1-2; weak D call: TRBD1 (5 bases). Germline assignment: CDR1 SGHNT and CDR2 YYREEE (reference sequence). The CDR3 is 14 amino acids. V shed 4 bases and J shed 2 bases, with 12 bases lying between them. CDR3 amino acids: CASSLDNPNYGYTF. The DNA for the CDR3 is TGTGCCAGCAGCCTGGACAACCCGAACTATGGCTACACCTTC.

The rearrangement joins TRBV27 to TRBJ2-1; TRBD2 matches at 11 bases. CDR1 and CDR2 (germline): MNHEY, SMNVEV (reference sequence). Unmatched junction bases numbered 26, after V lost 4 bases and J lost 12 bases. This CDR3 has 20 amino acids. In DNA form, the CDR3 reads TGTGCCAGCAGTTCGAAGGAAACTAGCGGGAGCCCCCCCCGAATCCGAAGGCAGTTCTTC. Its protein is CASSSKETSGSPPRIRRQFF.

V and J are TRBV19 and TRBJ1-5, with D unclear. The germline V gene encodes CDR1 LNHDA and CDR2 SQIVND (reference sequence). The CDR3 runs 16 residues. V lost 3 bases and J 2 bases, leaving 14 bases between the germline ends. In nucleotides, the CDR3 is TGTGCCAGTAGTATTGTGGTGGGGATGGGCAATCAGCCCCAGCATTTT. Protein product: CASSIVVGMGNQPQHF.

CDR3 loop: CSGDRNQETQYF. In DNA form, the CDR3 reads TGCAGCGGTGACAGGAACCAAGAGACCCAGTACTTC. The chain employs TRBV29-1 and TRBJ2-5; a weak D match, TRBD1 (6 bases). Germline V lookup: CDR1 SQVTM, CDR2 ANQGSEA. The V end lost 7 bases, the J end lost 0 bases, and 9 bases lay between the germline ends. The length of the CDR3 is 12 residues. Full variable domain (remainder filled in from reference TRBV29-1 and TRBJ2-5): SAVISQKPSRDICQRGTSLTIQCQVDSQVTMMFWYRQQPGQSLTLIATANQGSEATYESGFVIDKFPISRPNLTFSTLTVSNMSPEDSSIYLCSGDRNQETQYFGPGTRLLVL.

The V call is TRBV7-7, the J call TRBJ2-5; 9 bases fit TRBD2. The CDR3 extends over 17 amino acids. Germline V CDR1 and CDR2: SSHAT, FNYEAQ (reference sequence). The trim removed 4 bases at V and 0 bases at J, leaving 9 bases unmatched. The CDR3 DNA reads TGTGCCAGCAGCTCTGGGGGGACTAGCAGTTACCAAGAGACCCAGTACTTC. This gives the protein CASSSGGTSSYQETQYF. Filled out from reference TRBV7-7 and TRBJ2-5, the complete variable domain reads GAGVSQSPRYKVTKRGQDVTLRCDPISSHATLYWYQQALGQGPEFLTYFNYEAQPDKSGLPSDRFSAERPEGSISTLTIQRTEQRDSAMYRCASSSGGTSSYQETQYFGPGTRLLVL.

The rearrangement links TRBV25-1 to TRBJ2-2; possible D gene TRBD2, 6 bases. CDR1 and CDR2 from the germline V gene are MGHDK and SYGVNS. The CDR3 consists of 14 residues. Trimming took off 5 bases at V and 4 bases at J, with 11 bases between the two ends. The CDR3 bases are TGTGCCAGCAGTCTATTCGGGGGCACCGGGGAGCTGTTTTTT. This sequence encodes CASSLFGGTGELFF. The variable domain in full, with the rest retrieved from reference TRBV25-1 and TRBJ2-2, is EADIYQTPRYLVIGTGKKITLECSQTMGHDKMYWYQQDPGMELHLIHYSYGVNSTEKGDLSSESTVSRIRTEHFPLTLESARPSHTSQYLCASSLFGGTGELFFGEGSRLTVL.

The gene calls are TRBV15 and TRBJ1-6, with D unresolved. The V gene lost 5 bases and the J gene lost 0 bases, with 11 bases spanning the gap. This CDR3 is 16 amino acids long. CDR1 LNHNV and CDR2 YYDKDF come from the germline V gene (reference sequence). The DNA for the CDR3 is TGTGCCACCAGCCTCGGGTCCAGCTCCTATAATTCACCCCTCCACTTT. Translated, it gives CATSLGSSSYNSPLHF.

This chain uses TRBV6-5 with TRBJ2-7; TRBD1 aligns across 8 bases. CDR3 size: 15 residues. In germline, CDR1 is MNHEY, CDR2 SVGAGI. V trimming: 6 bases; J trimming: 4 bases; junction bases outside the gene matches: 11. The CDR3 DNA sequence: TGTGCCAGCAGCCTCGGACAGGGCGCCCCATACGAGCAGTACTTC. Translation gives CASSLGQGAPYEQYF.

The CDR3 loop is CASSAEIYEQYF. CDR3 nucleotides: TGCGCCAGCAGCGCCGAAATCTACGAGCAGTACTTC. The V call is TRBV5-1, the J call TRBJ2-7; D remains unclear. Trimming left V 4 bases short and J 3 bases short, with 8 bases between. Germline values: CDR1 SGHRS, CDR2 YFSETQ. The CDR3 is made up of 12 amino acids.

The chain couples TRBV4-1 to TRBJ1-1; 7 bases align to TRBD1. Germline loops: CDR1 MGHRA, CDR2 YSYEKL. The length of the CDR3 is 15 residues. Trimming removed 2 bases from V and 7 bases from J; junction bases left unmatched: 10. CDR3 in amino acids: CASSQPPTGRIEAFF. Here the CDR3 DNA reads TGCGCCAGCAGCCAACCTCCGACAGGGCGGATTGAAGCTTTCTTT.

The chain uses TRBV7-9 and TRBJ2-3, with D perhaps matching TRBD2 (6 bases). Trimming left V 1 base short and J 5 bases short, with 13 bases between. The CDR3 contains 15 residues. The V gene's germline CDR1 is SEHNR and CDR2 FQNEAQ (reference sequence). CDR3 residues: CASSLVVGAGDTQYF. For the CDR3, the DNA is TGTGCCAGCAGCTTAGTCGTGGGAGCGGGAGATACGCAGTATTTT.

The CDR3 DNA sequence: TGTGCCAGCAGTAACCCGCAAGGAAGGGAAAACTATGGCTACACCTTC. The encoded protein is CASSNPQGRENYGYTF. The V and J genes are TRBV6-6 and TRBJ1-2; unclear D gene. Per germline, CDR1 MNHNY and CDR2 SVGAGI (reference sequence). The ends were cut back, 5 bases at V and 2 bases at J, with 18 bases in the middle. This CDR3 is 16 amino acids long.

This chain's CDR3 is CATSRRTGVPYEQYF. CDR3 bases: TGTGCCACCAGCCGCCGGACAGGGGTCCCCTACGAGCAGTACTTC. The chain has TRBV15 and TRBJ2-7; 9 bases are shared with TRBD1. J lost 2 bases, V lost 5 bases, and 7 bases had no gene match. Looked up from germline, CDR1 is LNHNV and CDR2 is YYDKDF (reference sequence). The CDR3 runs 15 residues.

The chain links TRBV6-1 to TRBJ2-3; 7 positions match TRBD2. The CDR3 is 17 amino acids. V lost 0 bases, J lost 2 bases, and 8 bases stayed unmatched. CDR1 and CDR2 from the germline V gene are MNHNS and SASEGT. CDR3 residues: CASSEAQGSGHTDTQYF. In DNA, the CDR3 is TGTGCCAGCAGTGAAGCGCAGGGTAGCGGGCACACAGATACGCAGTATTTT.

The chain employs TRBV2 and TRBJ1-2; the match to TRBD1 covers 9 bases. V was pared by 5 bases and J by 10 bases, with 2 bases of the junction left unmatched. From germline, CDR1 is SNHLY and CDR2 FYNNEI. The CDR3 sequence is 11 residues long. In nucleotides, the CDR3 is TGTGCCAGCAGTTGGACAGGGGCCTACACCTTC. Translating it yields CASSWTGAYTF. Full variable domain (remainder filled in from reference TRBV2 and TRBJ1-2): EPEVTQTPSHQVTQMGQEVILRCVPISNHLYFYWYRQILGQKVEFLVSFYNNEISEKSEIFDDQFSVERPDGSNFTLKIRSTKLEDSAMYFCASSWTGAYTFGSGTRLTVV.

The chain joins TRBV5-4 to TRBJ1-6; D is unclear. Trimming removed 4 bases from V and 8 bases from J, with 10 bases in between. The CDR3 has 13 amino acids. Germline V lookup: CDR1 SGHNT, CDR2 YYREEE (reference sequence). The CDR3 loop reads CASSPDRDSPLHF. For the CDR3, the DNA is TGTGCCAGCAGCCCGGACCGCGATTCACCCCTCCACTTT.

The chain is built from TRBV19 and TRBJ2-5, with 9 bases identical to TRBD2. V shed 5 bases and J 5 bases; nucleotides not matched to a gene: 15. Germline lookup yields CDR1 LNHDA and CDR2 SQIVND (reference sequence). This CDR3 spans 17 amino acids. The CDR3 loop reads CASSGRVTSGFGETQYF. CDR3 coding DNA: TGTGCCAGTAGTGGCCGGGTAACTAGCGGGTTCGGGGAGACCCAGTACTTC.

The rearrangement links TRBV30 to TRBJ2-7; D is undetermined. The CDR3 covers 11 residues. V was shortened by 0 bases and J by 5 bases, with 5 bases between the two germline ends. Per the germline V gene, CDR1 is GTSNPN and CDR2 is SVGIG (reference sequence). Here the CDR3 reads CAWSVRDEQYV. The CDR3 nucleotides read TGTGCCTGGAGTGTCCGGGACGAGCAGTACGTC.

The gene calls are TRBV5-4 and TRBJ1-1; 8 bases are shared with TRBD1. CDR1 is SGHNT, CDR2 YYREEE, per germline (reference sequence). Trimming removed 4 bases from V and 3 bases from J; junction bases left unmatched: 5. The CDR3 contains 14 residues. CDR3 sequence: CASSLQGAYTEAFF. The DNA of the CDR3 is TGTGCCAGCAGCCTTCAGGGGGCCTACACTGAAGCTTTCTTT. The full variable domain, completed using reference TRBV5-4 and TRBJ1-1, is ETGVTQSPTHLIKTRGQQVTLRCSSQSGHNTVSWYQQALGQGPQFIFQYYREEENGRGNFPPRFSGLQFPNYSSELNVNALELDDSALYLCASSLQGAYTEAFFGQGTRLTVV.

The chain employs TRBV4-1 and TRBJ1-1; TRBD1 matches at 9 bases. Looked up from germline, CDR1 is MGHRA and CDR2 is YSYEKL. This CDR3 spans 18 amino acids. With 0 bases clipped from V and 0 bases from J, the junction kept 8 bases outside the gene matches. The CDR3: CASSQDHRTGAMNTEAFF. The CDR3 DNA reads TGCGCCAGCAGCCAAGATCATAGGACAGGGGCCATGAACACTGAAGCTTTCTTT.